This TCR beta chain comes out of a study of Graves' ophthalmopathy and Graves' hyperthyroidism. At the level of the study: A follow-up of 18 months without ophthalmopathy meant that hyperthyroidism was stable. Findings and caveats of the study: In blood appeared most of the expanded thyroid clonotypes whose frequency exceeded 0.001.

Notes on this clonotype: What it recognizes is unknown.

For repertoire sequencing, the TCR beta CDR3 regions were amplified from RNA transcripts. HTBI primers served in a first-round RT-PCR, which a second-round multiplex PCR followed. One entry per CDR3 protein, called by TCRdb with MiXCR from the multiplex PCR reads. The repertoire includes over a million distinct CDR3 sequences, about 38% of them detected once, and 11% sits in the top ten. The study recruited hyperthyroidism patients aged 18 to 65 who were newly diagnosed, under 2 months' duration. CDR3 length: 13 residues. The germline V gene encodes CDR1 SGHDT and CDR2 YYEEEE. The V and J ends lost 4 bases and 13 bases respectively, with 20 bases between them.

The chain combines TRBV5-6 with TRBJ1-1, with D possibly TRBD1 on 6 matching bases. The receptor comes from an adult man with Graves' hyperthyroidism. Sequenced sample: peripheral blood or thyroid tissue (not recorded which). The CDR3 DNA is TGTGCCAGCAGCGGGGGGGCGTGGGGGAAGGATTTCTTT. Translation: CASSGGAWGKDFF.